This is a list of T cell receptor beta chains from one sample in a study of blood T cell repertoires in COVID-19. Here immunoSEQ multiplex PCR was the method, and the copy in TCRdb shows in-frame clones only, minus some. The table has around 200,000 clones, about 88% seen once; the top ten hold 2.7%. Sample: peripheral blood. The origin of the receptors is a man between 40 and 49 years old with active or convalescent COVID-19. Both conserved end residues are part of each CDR3. The D gene is left open where the match is weak. Expanded clones are given a class, and other clones once, few, many or no size at all.

>TRBV7-2|-|TRBJ1-3|14|-
CASSNPGSGNTIYF
TGTGCCAGCAGTAATCCAGGCTCTGGAAACACCATATATTTT
>TRBV30|-|TRBJ1-6|15|-
CAWNLGADHNSPLHF
TGTGCCTGGAATCTTGGGGCAGATCATAATTCACCCCTCCACTTT
>TRBV5-1|-|TRBJ2-1|16|-
CASSLAGDRAYNEQFF
TGCGCCAGCAGCTTGGCAGGGGATCGCGCCTACAATGAGCAGTTCTTC
>TRBV3-1/TRBV3-2|-|TRBJ2-1|17|-
CASSQRLRGGSYNEQFF
TGTGCCAGCAGCCAACGACTCAGGGGCGGCTCCTACAATGAGCAGTTCTTC
>TRBV4-3|-|TRBJ1-3|15|-
CASSRGLTVGNTIYF
TGCGCCAGCAGCCGAGGTTTGACAGTTGGAAACACCATATATTTT
>TRBV6-5|-|TRBJ1-1|12|-
CASRDPQGSAFF
TGTGCCAGCAGAGACCCACAGGGATCAGCTTTCTTT
>TRBV28|-|TRBJ1-2|15|-
CASSAGRPVNYGYTF
TGTGCCAGCAGTGCGGGCCGCCCAGTTAACTATGGCTACACCTTC
>TRBV28|-|TRBJ2-3|15|-
CASRPGTGLTDTQYF
TGTGCCAGCAGGCCCGGGACTGGCCTCACAGATACGCAGTATTTT
>TRBV7-9|-|TRBJ1-1|12|-
CASTRQNTEAFF
TGTGCCAGCACCCGACAGAACACTGAAGCTTTCTTT
>TRBV28|-|TRBJ2-7|12|-
CASSLMRYEQYF
TGTGCCAGCAGTTTAATGAGGTACGAGCAGTACTTC
>TRBV10-1|-|TRBJ2-7|14|TRBD1
CASSDLDRAHEQYF
TGCGCCAGCAGTGATTTGGACAGGGCCCACGAGCAGTACTTC
>TRBV4-3|-|TRBJ2-7|16|TRBD1
CASSLTGGASPYEQYF
TGCGCCAGCAGCCTAACAGGGGGCGCTTCCCCCTACGAGCAGTACTTC
>TRBV7-5|-|TRBJ1-5|18|-
CARSPVPPQGRGNQPQHF
TGTGCCAGAAGCCCCGTCCCCCCTCAGGGGAGAGGCAATCAGCCCCAGCATTTT
>TRBV19|-|TRBJ2-1|14|TRBD1
CASMGTVTTNEQFF
TGTGCCAGTATGGGGACAGTTACGACCAATGAGCAGTTCTTC
>TRBV7-9|-|TRBJ1-1|16|-
CASSLYRPGANTEAFF
TGTGCCAGCAGCTTATACCGGCCAGGGGCGAACACTGAAGCTTTCTTT
>TRBV4-3|-|TRBJ2-7|15|-
CASSNRGGDDDEQYF
TGCGCCAGCAGCAACAGGGGGGGAGATGATGACGAGCAGTACTTC
>TRBV5-4|-|TRBJ2-7|15|TRBD2
CASSTGGGAAYEQYF
TGTGCCAGCAGCACGGGAGGGGGAGCAGCCTACGAGCAGTACTTC
>TRBV10-3|-|TRBJ1-5|15|TRBD1
CAISTGDRKNQPQHF
TGTGCCATCAGTACTGGGGACAGGAAAAATCAGCCCCAGCATTTT
>TRBV11-3|-|TRBJ2-7|14|TRBD2
CASSLRLAPGEQYF
TGTGCCAGCAGCTTACGACTAGCGCCGGGGGAGCAGTACTTC
>TRBV3-1/TRBV3-2|once|TRBJ2-5|14|-
CASSQDPVGETQYF
TGTGCCAGCAGCCAAGACCCGGTCGGAGAGACCCAGTACTTC
>TRBV7-9|few|TRBJ2-5|16|-
CASSHTPGAQWETQYF
TGTGCCAGCAGCCACACCCCCGGAGCCCAGTGGGAGACCCAGTACTTC
>TRBV27|-|TRBJ1-6|15|TRBD1
CASSLSRQGSSPLHF
TGTGCCAGCAGTTTATCGCGACAGGGTAGCTCACCCCTCCACTTT
>TRBV28|-|TRBJ2-7|16|-
CASTPGTPRSSYEQYF
TGTGCCAGCACTCCTGGGACTCCGAGGAGCTCCTACGAGCAGTACTTC
>TRBV5-4|-|TRBJ2-3|14|TRBD1
CASLSGQGPDTQYF
TGTGCCAGCCTTTCGGGACAGGGGCCCGATACGCAGTATTTT
>TRBV12-3/TRBV12-4|-|TRBJ1-1|13|-
CASSFVQGGEAFF
TGTGCCAGCAGTTTTGTACAGGGCGGTGAAGCTTTCTTT
>TRBV9|-|TRBJ2-1|15|-
CASSVGGGSYNEQFF
TGTGCCAGCAGCGTAGGCGGAGGCTCCTACAATGAGCAGTTCTTC
>TRBV15|-|TRBJ2-1|15|-
CATSRESGGYNEQFF
TGTGCCACCAGCAGAGAGTCCGGGGGTTACAATGAGCAGTTCTTC
>TRBV28|-|TRBJ1-2|13|-
CASNTQWGGGYTF
TGTGCCAGCAATACCCAATGGGGGGGTGGCTACACCTTC
>TRBV5-1|-|TRBJ1-5|15|-
CASSLGDRSNQPQHF
TGCGCCAGCAGCTTGGGAGACAGAAGCAATCAGCCCCAGCATTTT
>TRBV28|-|TRBJ1-2|13|TRBD1
CASSGQGGYGYTF
TGTGCCAGCAGCGGACAGGGCGGCTATGGCTACACCTTC
>TRBV2|-|TRBJ2-5|15|-
CASSEGRYPQETQYF
TGTGCCAGCAGTGAGGGGCGATACCCTCAAGAGACCCAGTACTTC
>TRBV27|-|TRBJ2-3|16|TRBD2
CASKPQRGTSTDTQYF
TGTGCCAGCAAGCCCCAGCGGGGAACTAGCACAGATACGCAGTATTTT
>TRBV6-6|-|TRBJ1-3|12|-
CASSKQGDTIYF
TGTGCCAGCAGTAAACAGGGAGACACCATATATTTT
>TRBV6-6|-|TRBJ1-2|11|-
CASSNRDGYTF
TGTGCCAGCAGTAACAGGGACGGCTACACCTTC
>TRBV19|-|TRBJ1-1|13|-
CATEPRGWTEAFF
TGTGCCACAGAACCCCGGGGTTGGACTGAAGCTTTCTTT
>TRBV9|-|TRBJ1-1|15|TRBD1
CASSSSQGTNTEAFF
TGTGCCAGCAGCTCCTCACAGGGGACGAACACTGAAGCTTTCTTT
>TRBV6-2/TRBV6-3|-|TRBJ2-1|14|TRBD1
CASSLPRDSNRQFF
TGTGCCAGCAGTCTCCCCCGGGACAGTAATCGGCAGTTCTTC
>TRBV6-6|-|TRBJ2-7|15|TRBD1
CASSYVGQGTYEQYF
TGTGCCAGCAGTTACGTGGGACAGGGGACCTACGAGCAGTACTTC
>TRBV5-6|-|TRBJ2-5|12|-
CASSSRAETQYF
TGTGCCAGCAGCTCCAGGGCCGAGACCCAGTACTTC
>TRBV11-2|-|TRBJ2-7|18|-
CASSLGPMTGRSGYEQYF
TGTGCCAGCAGCTTAGGCCCCATGACAGGTCGGTCTGGCTACGAGCAGTACTTC
>TRBV19|-|TRBJ1-2|12|-
CASIGEDYGYTF
TGTGCCAGTATCGGCGAGGACTATGGCTACACCTTC
>TRBV29-1|few|TRBJ2-3|11|-
CSVDLVRTQYF
TGCAGCGTTGATCTAGTACGAACGCAGTATTTT
>TRBV5-1|-|TRBJ2-7|14|-
CASSLKQDFYEQYF
TGCGCCAGCAGCCTCAAACAGGATTTCTACGAGCAGTACTTC
>TRBV28|-|TRBJ1-1|14|-
CASSLVREGTEAFF
TGTGCCAGCAGTTTAGTCAGGGAGGGAACTGAAGCTTTCTTT
>TRBV30|few|TRBJ1-2|13|TRBD1
CAWNRDRPYGYTF
TGTGCCTGGAACCGGGACAGGCCTTATGGCTACACCTTC
>TRBV2|-|TRBJ1-4|14|TRBD1
CASSPGQPNEKLFF
TGTGCCAGCAGTCCGGGACAGCCTAATGAAAAACTGTTTTTT
>TRBV5-5|-|TRBJ1-2|13|TRBD1
CASSWGTVDGYTF
TGTGCCAGCAGCTGGGGGACAGTCGACGGCTACACCTTC
>TRBV30|-|TRBJ1-2|13|TRBD1
CAWRVGGNYGYTF
TGTGCCTGGAGGGTAGGGGGCAACTATGGCTACACCTTC
>TRBV24-1|-|TRBJ2-5|14|-
CATIRQGGQETQYF
TGTGCCACCATCCGGCAGGGTGGGCAAGAGACCCAGTACTTC
>TRBV2|-|TRBJ2-5|12|TRBD2
CASTGGVETQYF
TGTGCCAGCACCGGGGGGGTAGAGACCCAGTACTTC
>TRBV4-3|few|TRBJ1-4|17|TRBD1
CASSQDLAGGPNEKLFF
TGCGCCAGCAGCCAAGATTTGGCAGGGGGTCCTAATGAAAAACTGTTTTTT
>TRBV2|-|TRBJ2-2|14|TRBD2
CASGRTSWSGELFF
TGTGCCAGCGGAAGGACTAGCTGGTCCGGGGAGCTGTTTTTT
>TRBV5-4|few|TRBJ1-1|15|-
CASSLELAGNTEAFF
TGTGCCAGCAGCTTGGAGTTGGCGGGGAACACTGAAGCTTTCTTT
>TRBV7-9|-|TRBJ1-5|14|TRBD1
CASSSTGARQPQHF
TGTGCCAGCAGCTCGACAGGGGCCCGACAGCCCCAGCATTTT
>TRBV21-1|few|TRBJ2-7|14|-
CASLQRHRAYEQYF
TGTGCCAGCCTTCAGCGGCATCGGGCCTACGAGCAGTACTTC
>TRBV7-9|-|TRBJ2-1|15|TRBD1
CASSFDRDRRNEQFF
TGTGCCAGCAGTTTTGACAGGGATCGCCGCAATGAGCAGTTCTTC
>TRBV4-2|-|TRBJ2-3|19|TRBD2
CASSQDYVGGSGGLDTQYF
TGTGCCAGCAGCCAAGATTACGTCGGTGGCAGCGGGGGGCTGGATACGCAGTATTTT